The entry below describes one T cell receptor beta chain. Its antigen is not known. Donors underwent one heparinised blood draw, roughly 110 mL on average. Purity above 95% was achieved in all sorted populations. Isolated RNA was reverse transcribed in full, so expressed TCRB transcripts were sequenced. TCRdb keeps only in-frame clones here, not all; method: immunoSEQ multiplex PCR. The sample yields about 620,000 clones, roughly 15% seen once. CDR3 length: 16 residues. Trimming removed 7 bases from V and 6 bases from J; junction bases left unmatched: 12. Germline CDR1 MNHEY, CDR2 SMNVEV (reference sequence). This sample was taken from a study of beta chain features in type 1 diabetes. Study-wide results and caveats: TCRB repertoires of naive, central memory and Treg cells appeared more similar among patients than among healthy donors. Since sequencing was performed on cDNA, cells with high TCR expression could be over-represented.

The V call is TRBV27, the J call TRBJ2-2, with TRBD2 matching 9 bases. What was sequenced was naive CD4+ T cells from blood. This clonotype was sampled from a man younger than 35 in good health. The chain's CDR3 is CASTRPAGGLAGELFF. CDR3 coding DNA: TGTGCCAGCACTCGCCCCGCGGGAGGGCTCGCCGGGGAGCTGTTTTTT.